The clone carrying this T cell receptor beta chain was seen just once. Antigen: not known. Assay used: immunoSEQ multiplex PCR; TCRdb lists only in-frame clones, some missing. The sample has 55,000 to 65,000 clones; around nine tenths are singletons. This sample stems from a study of cytomegalovirus exposure and HLA in healthy donors. Study-wide results and limits: Researchers reported that a few CMV-associated chains were confirmed in vitro as CMV antigen-specific. That first-cohort TCR clusters tended to co-occur in the 90 to 150 validation repertoires was found in a later analysis. Diagnosis of cytomegalovirus status made by the classifier reportedly showed high specificity and sensitivity.

Germline trimming cut 2 bases from V and 5 bases from J; bases unmatched to any gene: 10. There are 17 residues in the CDR3. CDR1 and CDR2 (germline): KGHSH, LQKENI. The sequence derives from a man aged 18 to 29 in good health and CMV-seronegative. Sequenced material: PBMCs. V and J are TRBV18 and TRBJ2-2; 8 nucleotides align to TRBD2. Here the CDR3 reads CASSPGLGTSWTGELFF. Here the CDR3 DNA reads TGTGCCAGCTCACCAGGGCTAGGGACTAGTTGGACCGGGGAGCTGTTTTTT.